Below are 14 T cell receptor beta chains sequenced from a single sample in a study of T cells in Graves' hyperthyroidism and ophthalmopathy. Template material for amplifying TCR beta CDR3 regions consisted of RNA transcripts. Using the HTBI primer set, a first-round RT-PCR was run on the TCR CDR3. TCRdb reanalysed the multiplex PCR reads using MiXCR and keeps one entry per CDR3 protein. The sample consists of around 200,000 distinct CDR3 sequences, about 15% of them appearing once. Source material: blood. All receptors derive from a woman aged 50 to 60 with Graves' hyperthyroidism.

This clonotype was picked up many times. The chain is built from TRBV19 and TRBJ2-1; tentative D call: TRBD1 (6 bases). The CDR3 runs 15 residues. The germline gives CDR1 LNHDA, CDR2 SQIVND (reference sequence). The germline V and J ends were trimmed by 6 bases and 2 bases, with 14 bases remaining between them. The CDR3 DNA reads as TGTGCCAGTAGCCCAAGACAGGTCACCTACAATGAGCAGTTCTTC. As protein: CASSPRQVTYNEQFF.

This clonotype showed up many times. The gene calls are TRBV6-6 and TRBJ2-5, with no clear D. Germline CDR1 is MNHNY and CDR2 is SVGAGI (reference sequence). Deletions cut 3 bases from V and 5 bases from J, with 7 bases between. CDR3 size: 12 residues. The CDR3 nucleotides read TGTGCCAGCAGTTATAGGGATGAGACCCAGTACTTC. Protein sequence: CASSYRDETQYF.

This clonotype was recorded many times. The J gene is TRBJ2-1, the V gene TRBV20-1; tentative D call: TRBD1 (5 bases). CDR3 length equals 14 residues. Trimming took 8 bases from V and 7 from J, leaving 21 bases between them. Germline-derived CDR1 and CDR2 are DFQATT and SNEGSKA (reference sequence). The CDR3 loop is CSLLTVLPGNEQFF. CDR3 sequence (DNA): TGCAGTCTCCTCACGGTACTCCCAGGGAATGAGCAGTTCTTC.

This clonotype has a count of ten or more. The V and J genes are TRBV7-9 and TRBJ1-3; unclear D gene. This CDR3 is 18 amino acids long. Germline CDR1 is SEHNR and CDR2 is FQNEAQ (reference sequence). The germline V and J ends were trimmed by 1 base and 0 bases, with 16 bases remaining between them. The CDR3, as DNA: TGTGCCAGCAGCTTAGTCCTTTACGACGGACCCTCTGGAAACACCATATATTTT. This gives the protein CASSLVLYDGPSGNTIYF.

The chain combines TRBV28 with TRBJ2-1; 7 bases line up with TRBD1. Per the germline V gene, CDR1 is MDHEN and CDR2 is SYDVKM. With V trimmed by 5 bases and J by 5 bases, 12 bases remained unmatched. CDR3 size: 16 residues. The CDR3 coding sequence is TGTGCCAGCAGTGAAAGACCGGGACAGAGTAACAATGAGCAGTTCTTC. Its translation is CASSERPGQSNNEQFF. Together with reference TRBV28 and TRBJ2-1, the CDR3 gives the full variable domain: DVKVTQSSRYLVKRTGEKVFLECVQDMDHENMFWYRQDPGLGLRLIYFSYDVKMKEKGDIPEGYSVSREKKERFSLILESASTNQTSMYLCASSERPGQSNNEQFFGPGTRLTVL.

This clonotype was seen many times. The DNA of the CDR3 is TGCGCCAGCAGTACCGGGACAGGGGGCTGGAGCTATGGCTACACCTTC. Its translation is CASSTGTGGWSYGYTF. The rearrangement uses TRBV5-1 and TRBJ1-2; 12 nucleotides align to TRBD1. Germline trimming cut 5 bases from V and 4 bases from J; bases unmatched to any gene: 9. Germline loops: CDR1 SGHRS, CDR2 YFSETQ. The CDR3 is 16 residues long.

At least ten counts were recorded for this clonotype. This chain connects TRBV20-1 to TRBJ2-5; TRBD2 matches 9 bases. Germline V CDR1 and CDR2: DFQATT, SNEGSKA (reference sequence). This CDR3 region has 15 residues. V gave up 1 base and J gave up 2 bases; unmatched junction bases: 5. The CDR3 protein is CSARGVAGDQETQYF. The CDR3 DNA reads as TGCAGTGCTAGAGGTGTAGCGGGGGATCAAGAGACCCAGTACTTC.

The J gene is TRBJ2-2, the V gene TRBV9; 12 nucleotides line up with TRBD2. The CDR3 has 17 amino acids. Germline values: CDR1 SGDLS, CDR2 YYNGEE. V gave up 4 bases and J gave up 2 bases; unmatched junction bases: 6. The chain's CDR3 is CASSSRLAGANTGELFF. Here the CDR3 DNA reads TGTGCCAGCAGCTCTAGACTAGCGGGGGCCAACACCGGGGAGCTGTTTTTT.

The V gene is TRBV5-1, the J gene TRBJ2-2; the D is unclear. V dropped 4 bases and J dropped 7 bases, with 14 bases sitting between them. The CDR3 totals 14 residues. The germline V gene encodes CDR1 SGHRS and CDR2 YFSETQ. CDR3 sequence: CASSIWASSGELFF. The DNA of the CDR3 is TGCGCCAGCAGCATCTGGGCTAGTAGCGGGGAGCTGTTTTTT.

This clonotype was seen at least ten times. Written as DNA, the CDR3 is TGTGCCAGCAGTTACTTAGGGCCCGGGGAGCTGTTTTTT. Its protein product is CASSYLGPGELFF. The gene calls are TRBV6-5 and TRBJ2-2; D is uncertain. This CDR3 is built from 13 residues. Trimming pared 1 base from V and 6 bases from J, leaving 6 bases between. Germline loops: CDR1 MNHEY, CDR2 SVGAGI.

The chain has TRBV28 and TRBJ1-1; 8 positions match TRBD1. CDR1 and CDR2 from the germline V gene are MDHEN and SYDVKM. J gave up 3 bases and V 7 bases, and 10 bases lay outside the gene matches. The CDR3 runs to 15 residues. The CDR3 loop reads CASTGTGGGYTEAFF. The DNA for the CDR3 is TGTGCCAGCACCGGGACAGGTGGCGGGTACACTGAAGCTTTCTTT. The full variable domain, in which reference TRBV28 and TRBJ1-1 provide the parts outside the CDR3, is DVKVTQSSRYLVKRTGEKVFLECVQDMDHENMFWYRQDPGLGLRLIYFSYDVKMKEKGDIPEGYSVSREKKERFSLILESASTNQTSMYLCASTGTGGGYTEAFFGQGTRLTVV.

This clonotype was found many times. This chain links TRBV27 with TRBJ1-5, with D possibly TRBD1 on 5 matching bases. The V gene lost 4 bases and the J gene lost 3 bases, with 16 bases spanning the gap. Per the germline V gene, CDR1 is MNHEY and CDR2 is SMNVEV (reference sequence). This CDR3 region has 16 residues. The CDR3 protein is CASSWRRVGTNQPQHF. The DNA of the CDR3 is TGTGCCAGCAGTTGGCGTCGGGTAGGGACCAATCAGCCCCAGCATTTT.

This clonotype has at least ten counts. V and J are TRBV14 and TRBJ2-7, with 8 bases fitting TRBD2. Germline V gives CDR1 SGHDN, CDR2 FVKESK. CDR3 length: 15 amino acids. Germline trimming cut 0 bases from V and 7 bases from J; bases unmatched to any gene: 8. CDR3 residues: CASSQDGTRAREQYF. The CDR3 nucleotides read TGTGCCAGCAGCCAAGATGGGACTAGGGCCCGAGAGCAGTACTTC. Full variable domain (outside the CDR3, taken from reference TRBV14 and TRBJ2-7): EAGVTQFPSHSVIEKGQTVTLRCDPISGHDNLYWYRRVMGKEIKFLLHFVKESKQDESGMPNNRFLAERTGGTYSTLKVQPAELEDSGVYFCASSQDGTRAREQYFGPGTRLTVT.

Points on this clonotype: Being one base from a much bigger clone, this may be a read error. V gene TRBV7-9 combines with J gene TRBJ1-4, with D unclear. This CDR3 contains 13 residues. CDR1 SEHNR and CDR2 FQNEAQ come from the germline V gene (reference sequence). CDR3: CASSSGSNEELFF. The CDR3 nucleotides read TGTGCCAGCAGCTCGGGCTCTAATGAAGAACTGTTTTTT.